The T cell receptor beta chain described here comes from a study of blood T cell repertoires in COVID-19. Study-level background: Collection of acute and convalescent COVID-19 samples took place in the United States, Italy and Spain.

The CDR3 runs 13 residues. Losses at the gene ends were 8 bases for V and 4 bases for J; bases not matched to a gene: 7. The germline V gene has CDR1 LNHDA and CDR2 SQIVND (reference sequence). Sequenced by immunoSEQ multiplex PCR; TCRdb stores in-frame clones only, minus some. The sample comprises roughly 300,000 clones, over 75% of which are singletons, and around 8% rests with the top ten. The clonotype comes from a woman aged 45 to 65 who had recovered from COVID-19. The gene calls are TRBV19 and TRBJ1-1; 7 bases line up with TRBD1. Sample: peripheral blood. CDR3: CASCGTAGTEAFF. In nucleotides, the CDR3 is TGTGCCAGTTGTGGGACAGCCGGCACTGAAGCTTTCTTT.